A single sample is the source of the 6 T cell receptor beta chains below, sequenced in a study of T cells in Graves' hyperthyroidism and ophthalmopathy. It was RNA transcripts that yielded the amplified TCR beta CDR3 regions. TCR CDR3 regions were first amplified by RT-PCR with HTBI primers. One entry per CDR3 protein results from TCRdb running MiXCR on the multiplex PCR reads. Of about 590,000 distinct CDR3 sequences listed, 13% to 15% are singletons. Material for sequencing was blood. The receptors originated from a woman younger than 30 with Graves' ophthalmopathy.

With respect to this clonotype: This may arise from a read error, as a much more abundant clone is one base away. The chain links TRBV24-1 to TRBJ2-1; no definite D call. This CDR3 is built from 11 residues. Germline lookup yields CDR1 KGHDR and CDR2 SFDVKD. The CDR3, as DNA: TGTGCCACCAGTGACGACAATGAGCAGCTCTTC. Its translation: CATSDDNEQLF.

In this sample, this clonotype turned up a few times. V and J are TRBV29-1 and TRBJ1-2; 7 bases are a match to TRBD1. V lost 5 bases to trimming and J lost 0 bases; unmatched junction nucleotides: 12. The CDR3 length is 16 residues. In germline, CDR1 is SQVTM, CDR2 ANQGSEA. CDR3 sequence reads: CSVRPGTDTSNYGYTF. The CDR3 DNA reads TGCAGCGTTCGTCCCGGGACAGACACCTCTAACTATGGCTACACCTTC. Together with reference TRBV29-1 and TRBJ1-2, the CDR3 gives the full variable domain: SAVISQKPSRDICQRGTSLTIQCQVDSQVTMMFWYRQQPGQSLTLIATANQGSEATYESGFVIDKFPISRPNLTFSTLTVSNMSPEDSSIYLCSVRPGTDTSNYGYTFGSGTRLTVV.

This clonotype was recorded a few times. The CDR3 here is CASSLPTGGDNQPQHF. For the CDR3, the DNA is TGTGCCAGCAGTTTACCCACAGGGGGAGACAATCAGCCCCAGCATTTT. V and J are TRBV28 and TRBJ1-5; TRBD1 matches at 8 bases. In germline, CDR1 is MDHEN, CDR2 SYDVKM. The ends lost 2 bases at V and 3 bases at J; junction bases unmatched: 6. The CDR3 runs 16 residues.

This clonotype was counted many times. The J gene is TRBJ2-7, the V gene TRBV20-1; D is possibly TRBD1 (5 bases). Deletions cut 0 bases from V and 2 bases from J, with 17 bases between. The CDR3 contains 16 residues. CDR1 is DFQATT, CDR2 SNEGSKA, per germline (reference sequence). The DNA for the CDR3 is TGCAGTGCTAGAGATCAAGTTGGTACAGGAGCCTACGAGCAGTACTTC. Translated: CSARDQVGTGAYEQYF.

The chain uses TRBV11-3 and TRBJ2-1, with TRBD2 matching over 16 bases. Germline V CDR1 and CDR2: SGHNT, YENEEA. V was pared by 6 bases and J by 1 base, with 12 bases of the junction left unmatched. The CDR3 has 20 amino acids. This CDR3 reads CASREPGLAGGGGSYNEQFF. CDR3 sequence (DNA): TGTGCCAGCAGAGAGCCGGGACTAGCGGGAGGGGGGGGATCCTACAATGAGCAGTTCTTC.

This clonotype was recorded a few times. The gene calls are TRBV9 and TRBJ1-2, with TRBD1 identical over 9 bases. J gave up 6 bases and V 3 bases, and 9 bases lay outside the gene matches. The CDR3 has 15 amino acids. Germline values: CDR1 SGDLS, CDR2 YYNGEE. The CDR3 protein is CASSAPGQGLNGYTF. CDR3 in DNA: TGTGCCAGCAGCGCACCGGGACAGGGCTTAAATGGCTACACCTTC.